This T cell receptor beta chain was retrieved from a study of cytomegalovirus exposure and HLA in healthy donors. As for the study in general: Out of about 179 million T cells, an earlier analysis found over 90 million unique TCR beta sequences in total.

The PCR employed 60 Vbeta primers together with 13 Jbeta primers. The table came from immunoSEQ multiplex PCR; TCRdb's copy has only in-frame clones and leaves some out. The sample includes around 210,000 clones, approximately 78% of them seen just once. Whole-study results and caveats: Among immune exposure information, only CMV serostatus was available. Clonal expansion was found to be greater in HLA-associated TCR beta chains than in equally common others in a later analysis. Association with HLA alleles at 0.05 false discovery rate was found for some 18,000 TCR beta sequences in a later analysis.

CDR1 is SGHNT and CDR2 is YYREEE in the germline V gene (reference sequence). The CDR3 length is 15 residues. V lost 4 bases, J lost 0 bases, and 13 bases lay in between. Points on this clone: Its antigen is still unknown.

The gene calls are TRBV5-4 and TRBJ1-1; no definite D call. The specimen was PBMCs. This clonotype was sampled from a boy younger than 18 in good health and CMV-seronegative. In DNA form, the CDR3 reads TGTGCCAGCAGCCCGCGGTCCACTATGAACACTGAAGCTTTCTTT. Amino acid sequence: CASSPRSTMNTEAFF. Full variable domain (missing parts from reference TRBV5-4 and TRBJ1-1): ETGVTQSPTHLIKTRGQQVTLRCSSQSGHNTVSWYQQALGQGPQFIFQYYREEENGRGNFPPRFSGLQFPNYSSELNVNALELDDSALYLCASSPRSTMNTEAFFGQGTRLTVV.